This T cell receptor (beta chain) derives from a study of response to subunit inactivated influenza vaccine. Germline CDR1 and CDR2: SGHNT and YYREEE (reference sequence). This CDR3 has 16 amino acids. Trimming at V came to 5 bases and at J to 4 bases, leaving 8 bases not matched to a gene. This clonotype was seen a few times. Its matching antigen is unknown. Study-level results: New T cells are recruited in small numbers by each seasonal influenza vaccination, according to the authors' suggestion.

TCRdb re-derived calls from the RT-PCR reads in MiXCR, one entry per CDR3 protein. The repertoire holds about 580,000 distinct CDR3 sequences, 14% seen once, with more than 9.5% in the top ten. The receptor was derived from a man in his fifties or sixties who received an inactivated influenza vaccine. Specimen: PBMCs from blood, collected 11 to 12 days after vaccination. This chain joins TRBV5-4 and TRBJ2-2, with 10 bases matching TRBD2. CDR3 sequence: CASRRDSGRRTGELFF. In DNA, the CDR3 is TGTGCCAGCAGGCGAGATAGCGGGAGGCGCACCGGGGAGCTGTTTTTT.